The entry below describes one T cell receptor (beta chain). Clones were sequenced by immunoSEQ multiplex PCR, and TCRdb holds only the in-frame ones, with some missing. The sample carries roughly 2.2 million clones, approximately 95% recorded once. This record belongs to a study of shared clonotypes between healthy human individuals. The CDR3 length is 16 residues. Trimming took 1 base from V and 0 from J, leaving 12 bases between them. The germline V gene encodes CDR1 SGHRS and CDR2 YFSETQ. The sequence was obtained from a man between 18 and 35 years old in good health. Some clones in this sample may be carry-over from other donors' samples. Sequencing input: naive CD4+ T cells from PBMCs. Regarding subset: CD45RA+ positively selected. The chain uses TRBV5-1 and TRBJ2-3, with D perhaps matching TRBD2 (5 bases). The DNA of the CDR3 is TGCGCCAGCAGCTTGTATCGGGGAACTAGCACAGATACGCAGTATTTT. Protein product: CASSLYRGTSTDTQYF.